This note documents a single T cell receptor (beta chain) sequence. The sample belongs to a study of neoadjuvant anti-PD-1 for oral cavity cancer. Across the study: Around day 43, patients without progression received a fourth nivolumab dose before surgery.

CDR1 is ENHRY and CDR2 is SYGVKD in the germline V gene. Trimming took 4 bases from V and 3 from J; bases not matched to a gene: 4. The CDR3 has 14 amino acids. Analysis of PBMCs was direct, with no culture step. PBMC libraries mostly used roughly 480 ng of input genomic DNA, with six replicates per sample. The protocol was immunoSEQ multiplex PCR, while the TCRdb copy is restricted to in-frame clones and leaves out a portion. The sample lists about 18,000 clones, roughly 72% occurring once. The chain has TRBV10-3 and TRBJ2-5; 8 nucleotides match TRBD2. The sequence was collected from a person between 35 and 79 years old with oral cavity squamous cell carcinoma. The source was PBMCs, collected before nivolumab (anti-PD-1) treatment. The CDR3 loop is CAISGLAGEETQYF. The CDR3 coding sequence is TGTGCCATCAGTGGGCTAGCGGGCGAAGAGACCCAGTACTTC.